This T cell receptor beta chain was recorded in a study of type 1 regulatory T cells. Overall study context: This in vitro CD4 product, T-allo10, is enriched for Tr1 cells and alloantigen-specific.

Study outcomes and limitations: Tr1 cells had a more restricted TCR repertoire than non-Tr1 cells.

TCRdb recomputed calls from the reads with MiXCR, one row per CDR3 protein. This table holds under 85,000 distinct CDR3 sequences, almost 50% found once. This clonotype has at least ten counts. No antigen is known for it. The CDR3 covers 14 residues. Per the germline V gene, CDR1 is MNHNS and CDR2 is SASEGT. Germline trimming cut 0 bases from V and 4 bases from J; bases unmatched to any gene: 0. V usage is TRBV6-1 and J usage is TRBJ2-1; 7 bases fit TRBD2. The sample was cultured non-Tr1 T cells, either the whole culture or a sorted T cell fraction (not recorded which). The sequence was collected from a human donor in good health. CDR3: CASSEAGGYNEQFF. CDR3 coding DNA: TGTGCCAGCAGTGAAGCGGGGGGGTACAATGAGCAGTTCTTC.